Here is one TCR beta chain with its context. No antigen is known for it. Replicate sorted-subset PCRs were loaded with around 0.2 ug DNA, tens of thousands of T cell genomes. Method: immunoSEQ multiplex PCR; TCRdb's copy keeps in-frame clones and lacks some. This repertoire shows some 2,400,000 clones, under 97% found once; its top ten account for over 0.1%. This record comes from a study of shared clonotypes between healthy human individuals. Study at large: Contributing individuals were a couple of females and a few males aged 18 to 49.

Study-level results: It was anticipated that sequencing depth would influence how many clonotypes donors shared. Estimated clonotype richness was generally higher in naive than memory subsets.

The J segment lost 5 bases and the V segment lost 0 bases, leaving 9 bases of the junction unmatched. This CDR3 spans 17 amino acids. In germline, CDR1 is KGHSH, CDR2 LQKENI. The TCR originated in a man younger than 30 in good health. The V and J genes are TRBV18 and TRBJ2-5; 10 bases fit TRBD2. Material for sequencing was naive CD4+ T cells sorted from blood. Subset of the sample: CD45RA+ positively selected. Here the CDR3 DNA reads TGTGCCAGCTCACCACCGGCGCTAGCGGGAGTCGTTGAGACCCAGTACTTC. This translates into CASSPPALAGVVETQYF.